A single sample gave rise to the 20 T cell receptor beta chains below, sequenced in a study of spatial heterogeneity in lung cancer. Documented time point: sample taken at primary tumor resection. TCRdb ran MiXCR on the 5' RACE reads and lists one entry per CDR3 protein. The sample consists of under 25,000 distinct CDR3 sequences, less than 6% of them appearing once. The sample here was PBMCs, taken at surgery. These receptors originate from a male donor with early-stage non-small cell lung cancer.

This clonotype has ten or more counts. This chain links TRBV10-3 with TRBJ2-7; TRBD1 matches at 9 bases. The CDR3 has 16 residues. The J segment lost 0 bases and the V segment lost 6 bases, leaving 9 bases of the junction unmatched. Per germline, CDR1 ENHRY and CDR2 SYGVKD. The CDR3 DNA reads TGTGCCATCAGCACCTCCGGGACAGGGAGCTCCTACGAGCAGTACTTC. This sequence encodes CAISTSGTGSSYEQYF.

This clonotype was seen at least ten times. V is TRBV5-1 and J is TRBJ2-1; 8 nucleotides match TRBD2. V lost 0 bases, J lost 8 bases, and 7 bases stayed unmatched. Germline CDR1 reads SGHRS; CDR2 reads YFSETQ. This CDR3 region has 15 residues. The CDR3 nucleotides read TGCGCCAGCAGCTTGGAGGGACTAGTTATGGATGAGCAGTTCTTC. This encodes CASSLEGLVMDEQFF.

The J gene is TRBJ2-5, the V gene TRBV6-7; TRBD2 matches at 10 bases. TRBV6-7 falls under the ORF class, with uncertain function. J was trimmed by 4 bases and V by 2 bases; bases with no gene match: 4. This CDR3 comprises 15 residues. The CDR3 bases are TGTGCCAGCAGTTACCATCTAGCGGGAGTAGAGACCCAGTACTTC. The encoded protein is CASSYHLAGVETQYF.

This clonotype was seen repeatedly, ten times or more. This chain joins TRBV6-1 and TRBJ2-7; 10 bases fit TRBD1. Germline trimming cut 6 bases from V and 2 bases from J; bases unmatched to any gene: 10. CDR3 size: 16 residues. Germline values: CDR1 MNHNS, CDR2 SASEGT. The CDR3 DNA follows: TGTGCCAGCAGATACACCTCCGGGACAGGGGCCTACGAGCAGTACTTC. Its translation is CASRYTSGTGAYEQYF.

This clonotype occurred many times. This chain joins TRBV19 and TRBJ2-7, with D possibly matching TRBD2 (5 bases). The CDR3 length is 12 residues. The V and J ends lost 3 bases and 4 bases respectively, with 7 bases between them. CDR1 LNHDA and CDR2 SQIVND come from the germline V gene (reference sequence). The CDR3: CASSIGNYEQYF. The DNA for the CDR3 is TGTGCCAGTAGTATCGGGAATTACGAGCAGTACTTC.

This clonotype has a count of ten or more. The chain links TRBV7-8 to TRBJ2-7; 7 bases match TRBD1. V dropped 5 bases and J dropped 1; count of bases not matched to a gene: 8. The length of the CDR3 is 15 residues. The germline V gene encodes CDR1 SGHVS and CDR2 FQNEAQ. This chain's CDR3 is CASSPTGVVSYEQYF. As DNA, the CDR3 is TGTGCCAGCAGCCCCACAGGGGTTGTGTCCTACGAGCAGTACTTC.

A note on this clonotype: An end of the junction does not agree with germline; a read error may underlie this. The CDR3 DNA reads TGTACCACCAGTGATTTCCAAGAGACCCAGTACTTC. It encodes CTTSDFQETQYF. The rearrangement links TRBV24-1 to TRBJ2-5; D remains ambiguous. There are 12 residues in the CDR3. Germline V CDR1 and CDR2: KGHDR, SFDVKD.

This clonotype appeared many times. V gene TRBV5-1 combines with J gene TRBJ2-6; D is uncertain. Per the germline V gene, CDR1 is SGHRS and CDR2 is YFSETQ. The CDR3 sequence is 15 residues long. V gave up 5 bases and J gave up 0 bases, with 9 bases separating them. For the CDR3, the DNA is TGCGCCAGCAGAAATTGGGACTCTGGGGCCAACGTCCTGACTTTC. Its protein is CASRNWDSGANVLTF.

The V gene is TRBV28, the J gene TRBJ2-7, with TRBD2 identical over 12 bases. The trim removed 6 bases at V and 1 base at J, leaving 7 bases unmatched. Germline assignment: CDR1 MDHEN and CDR2 SYDVKM. This CDR3 has 16 amino acids. The CDR3 loop is CASSTRLAGVSYEQYF. The CDR3 nucleotides are TGTGCCAGCAGCACCCGACTAGCGGGAGTGTCCTACGAGCAGTACTTC.

This clonotype was counted only a few times. The chain links TRBV18 to TRBJ2-5, with 9 bases aligning to TRBD2. The germline V gene encodes CDR1 KGHSH and CDR2 LQKENI. V shed 4 bases and J 1 base; nucleotides not matched to a gene: 10. This CDR3 has 17 residues. The DNA of the CDR3 is TGTGCCAGCTCACGGTCGACGGCGGGAGGGACCCAAGAGACCCAGTACTTC. It yields the protein CASSRSTAGGTQETQYF.

Sample share makes this clonotype medium-sized (0.01 to 0.1%). The chain recombines TRBV7-9 with TRBJ2-3, with 13 positions matching TRBD2. Germline values: CDR1 SEHNR, CDR2 FQNEAQ (reference sequence). V lost 4 bases and J lost 2; bases outside the gene matches: 3. CDR3 size: 16 residues. CDR3 region: CASSSGLAGNTDTQYF. The CDR3 nucleotides read TGTGCCAGCAGCTCGGGACTAGCGGGAAACACAGATACGCAGTATTTT.

This clonotype was counted ten times or more. The chain joins TRBV5-1 to TRBJ1-1; D is unresolved. Per the germline V gene, CDR1 is SGHRS and CDR2 is YFSETQ. The CDR3 covers 15 residues. V lost 3 bases to trimming and J lost 0 bases, with 12 bases between them. CDR3: CASSSYTEMNTEAFF. Written as DNA, the CDR3 is TGCGCCAGCAGCTCCTACACGGAAATGAACACTGAAGCTTTCTTT.

This clonotype was found a few times. The gene calls are TRBV6-5 and TRBJ2-1, with unresolved D. V lost 2 bases to trimming and J lost 8 bases, with 13 bases between them. This CDR3 region has 14 residues. Germline-derived CDR1 and CDR2 are MNHEY and SVGAGI. DNA of the CDR3: TGTGCCAGCAGTTACGGGAACGGCCAGCATGAGCAGTTCTTC. Residues: CASSYGNGQHEQFF.

Sample share makes this clonotype large. The chain has TRBV29-1 and TRBJ2-7; 10 bases fit TRBD1. V gave up 2 bases and J gave up 4 bases; unmatched junction bases: 5. From germline, CDR1 is SQVTM and CDR2 ANQGSEA. The CDR3 runs 14 residues. The CDR3 region has the DNA TGCAGCGTTGAATTTGGGGACAGGGGATACGAGCAGTACTTC. Encoded protein: CSVEFGDRGYEQYF.

This clonotype has a count of ten or more. The chain couples TRBV12-3 or TRBV12-4 to TRBJ1-4, with a tentative D call TRBD1 (5 bases). The CDR3 spans 15 residues. V was pared by 6 bases and J by 3 bases, with 14 bases between. This chain's CDR3 is CASSPGGAANEKLFF. In nucleotides, the CDR3 is TGTGCCAGCAGCCCGGGGGGAGCTGCTAATGAAAAACTGTTTTTT.

At least ten counts were recorded for this clonotype. This chain joins TRBV5-5 and TRBJ2-1; D gene unclear. Germline V gene sequence: CDR1 SGHKS, CDR2 YYEKEE (reference sequence). The V end lost 4 bases, the J end lost 0 bases, and 11 bases lay between the germline ends. The CDR3 loop spans 15 amino acids. CDR3 protein: CASSHGPSSYNEQFF. The CDR3 nucleotides read TGTGCCAGCAGCCACGGGCCGAGCTCCTACAATGAGCAGTTCTTC. The complete variable domain, with remaining parts taken from reference TRBV5-5 and TRBJ2-1, reads DAGVTQSPTHLIKTRGQQVTLRCSPISGHKSVSWYQQVLGQGPQFIFQYYEKEERGRGNFPDRFSARQFPNYSSELNVNALLLGDSALYLCASSHGPSSYNEQFFGPGTRLTVL.

This clonotype has at least ten counts. One end of the junction fails to match germline, which may point to a read error. The CDR3 sequence is CASSLTGNAGELFF. For the CDR3, the DNA is TGTGCCAGCAGTCTGACCGGGAACGCCGGGGAGCTGTTTTTT. The chain uses TRBV7-9 and TRBJ2-2; D is perhaps TRBD2 (5 bases). CDR1 is SEHNR and CDR2 is FQNEAQ in the germline V gene (reference sequence). The CDR3 length is 14 residues.

The rearrangement joins TRBV7-8 to TRBJ1-2, with unresolved D. The V end lost 2 bases, the J end lost 0 bases, and 16 bases lay between the germline ends. This CDR3 comprises 17 residues. The germline V gene encodes CDR1 SGHVS and CDR2 FQNEAQ. CDR3 residues: CASSLFEGSRANYGYTF. The CDR3 DNA is TGTGCCAGCAGCTTATTCGAGGGAAGTCGTGCTAACTATGGCTACACCTTC.

This clonotype was recorded at least ten times. The chain carries TRBV11-2 and TRBJ2-2; 9 bases agree with TRBD1. This CDR3 is built from 15 residues. The germline V gene has CDR1 SGHAT and CDR2 FQNNGV. V was clipped by 5 bases and J by 4 bases; unmatched bases: 5. The CDR3 nucleotides are TGTGCCAGCAGCGAACAGGGGGCCGCCACCGGGGAGCTGTTTTTT. Amino acids: CASSEQGAATGELFF.

This clonotype showed up many times. The CDR3 nucleotides are TGTGCCAGCAAGAGGCGAGAGACCCAGTACTTC. Its translation: CASKRRETQYF. This chain connects TRBV28 to TRBJ2-5; D not certain. The CDR3 is 11 amino acids. The V end lost 7 bases, the J end lost 4 bases, and 7 bases lay between the germline ends. Germline V CDR1 and CDR2: MDHEN, SYDVKM.